This TCR beta chain was retrieved from a study of CD8+ T cells in alopecia areata (dated by TCRdb to the late 2010s). Context from the whole study: The treated patients took part in an open-label pilot trial in which moderate-to-severe alopecia areata was treated with oral tofacitinib at 5 to 10 mg twice daily. Patients received tofacitinib for 6 to 18 months and were then followed off drug for 6 months to check for delayed response and recurrence. Human TCRbeta sequencing covered scalp tissue and sorted CD4+ and CD8+ peripheral blood T cells from patchy and totalis/universalis alopecia areata patients and healthy controls. TCRbeta CDR3 regions were amplified by immunoSEQ multiplex PCR using 35 Vbeta forward and 13 Jbeta reverse primers. The study used high-throughput TCRbeta sequencing to examine T cell clonal expansion in alopecia areata, in both the C3H/HeJ mouse model and human patients. RNA was extracted with the PAXgene miRNA kit for fixed scalp, the miRNeasy kit for PBMCs, and the RNeasy kit for mouse skin. Clonality in the scalp was compared among normal scalp (n=4), patchy alopecia areata scalp (n=8), and alopecia totalis/universalis scalp (n=8). Patients on tofacitinib were biopsied at baseline and after 4 and 24 weeks of treatment, and several of the patients also had a later scalp biopsy. For the treated patients, the SALT score, which quantifies what percentage of scalp surface area is affected, served as the measure of disease severity. Results the study describes overall, beyond this receptor: Many expanded lesional clones persisted in scalp and blood during tofacitinib treatment, which may partly explain relapse after stopping treatment. Lesional scalp, especially in alopecia totalis/universalis, showed higher clonality and more expanded CD8+ clones than normal scalp, suggesting antigenic drive. The treated cohort was small, with a single nonresponder, so links between baseline CD8+ expansion and response need larger studies. Shared TCR sequences between patients were less evident than in mice, which may be partly attributable to HLA diversity in the patient population. Resident alphabeta T cells in normal human skin are also sequenced, complicating scalp TCR repertoire analysis, unlike mouse skin dominated by gammadelta T cells. Tofacitinib significantly decreased scalp clonality and the number of expanded CD8+ clones among the top 100 scalp clones.

Read against the paper, the sample's treatment or condition label means: oral pan-JAK inhibitor, 5-10 mg twice daily. From alopecia areata patients, peripheral blood was collected along with lesional scalp punch biopsies. PBMCs were isolated by density centrifugation and stained for CD3, CD4 and CD8, and CD4+ and CD8+ T cells were sorted on a FACSAria. Receptor libraries were prepared by the immunoSEQ multiplex PCR assay. For TCR sequencing, RNA was extracted from every sample and reverse transcribed into cDNA to serve as template. First-strand cDNA was synthesized using SuperScript III with a 2:1 mix of oligo-dT and random hexamers. Amplification bias was assessed with a synthetic immune receptor repertoire, and residual bias was removed computationally. The study's own analysis went as follows. After raw reads were preprocessed to remove errors, the CDR3 was defined following IMGT conventions as running from the conserved cysteine to phenylalanine. To get clonality, Shannon entropy was normalized by log2 of the number of productive unique TCRs and the result was subtracted from 1. Whether scalp clones were CD4 or CD8 was inferred by matching scalp TCRbeta sequences against CD4 and CD8 repertoires sorted from blood. TCRdb stores this immuneACCESS table with in-frame sequences only. Part of the clones is absent; in the studies checked, under half of the shortfall reflects unresolved V genes, and no reason is known for the rest. The V and J calls and clone size were taken over from that table, and D and trimming were inferred from the DNA. In all, the sample holds approximately 180,000 clones, and 50% to 75% of those were seen once. The top ten hold 16% of the sample.

CDR3 length: 14 amino acids, cysteine to phenylalanine. Only the CDR3 DNA is retained, 42 bases long and in frame from the first base. V was cut back by 6 bases and J by 2 bases, leaving a gap of 13 bases between them. Reading the germline V gene gives CDR1 KGHSH and CDR2 LQKENI. Points on this clone: What antigen it recognizes has not been identified. Base qualities are not recorded, but no much larger clone differs from it by a single base.

The sequence links TRBV18 to TRBJ2-5, with an unclear D gene assignment. This receptor was obtained from a human donor with alopecia areata. Sample: CD4+ T cells sorted from blood, taken at roughly week 55, from a patient treated with tofacitinib. The CDR3 is CASSHPARQETQYF. The DNA sequence reads TGTGCCAGCTCTCATCCCGCAAGGCAAGAGACCCAGTACTTC.